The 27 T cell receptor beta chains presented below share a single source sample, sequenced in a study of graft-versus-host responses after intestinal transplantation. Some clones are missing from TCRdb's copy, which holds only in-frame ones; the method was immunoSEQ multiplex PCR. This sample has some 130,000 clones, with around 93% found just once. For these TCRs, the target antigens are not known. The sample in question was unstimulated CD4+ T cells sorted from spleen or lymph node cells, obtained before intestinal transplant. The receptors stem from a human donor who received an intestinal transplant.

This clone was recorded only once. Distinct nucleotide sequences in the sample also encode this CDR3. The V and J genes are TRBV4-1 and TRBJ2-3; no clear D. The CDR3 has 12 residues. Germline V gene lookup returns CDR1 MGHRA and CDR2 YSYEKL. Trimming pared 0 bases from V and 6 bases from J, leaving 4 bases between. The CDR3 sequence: CASSQDRDTQYF. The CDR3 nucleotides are TGCGCCAGCAGCCAAGATAGGGATACGCAGTATTTT.

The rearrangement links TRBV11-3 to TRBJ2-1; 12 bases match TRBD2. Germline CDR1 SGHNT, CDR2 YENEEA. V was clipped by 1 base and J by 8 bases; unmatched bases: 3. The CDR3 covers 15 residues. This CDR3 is CASSLGTSGDDEQFF. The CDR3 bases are TGTGCCAGCAGCTTAGGGACTAGCGGGGACGATGAGCAGTTCTTC.

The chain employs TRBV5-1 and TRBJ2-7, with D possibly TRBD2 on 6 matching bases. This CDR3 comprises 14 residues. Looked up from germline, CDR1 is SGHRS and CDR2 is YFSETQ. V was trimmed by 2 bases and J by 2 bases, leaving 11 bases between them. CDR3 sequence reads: CASSLTGLTYEQYF. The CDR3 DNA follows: TGCGCCAGCAGCTTAACGGGACTTACCTACGAGCAGTACTTC.

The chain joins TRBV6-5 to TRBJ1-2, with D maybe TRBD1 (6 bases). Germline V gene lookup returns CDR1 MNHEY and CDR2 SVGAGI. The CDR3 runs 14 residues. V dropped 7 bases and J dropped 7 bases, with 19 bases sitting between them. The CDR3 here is CASKDNTGSGGYTF. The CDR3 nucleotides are TGTGCCAGCAAGGATAATACAGGGAGTGGTGGCTACACCTTC.

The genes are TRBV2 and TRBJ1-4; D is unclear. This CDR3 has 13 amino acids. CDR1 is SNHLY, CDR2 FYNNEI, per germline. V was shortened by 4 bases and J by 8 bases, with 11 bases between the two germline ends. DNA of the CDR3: TGTGCCAGCAGTGGAGTTTTGGGGGAAAAACTGTTTTTT. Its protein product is CASSGVLGEKLFF.

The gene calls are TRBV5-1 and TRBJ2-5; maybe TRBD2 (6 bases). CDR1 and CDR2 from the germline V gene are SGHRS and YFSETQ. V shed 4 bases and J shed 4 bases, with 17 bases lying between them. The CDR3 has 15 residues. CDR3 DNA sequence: TGCGCCAGCAGCATCACAGACCGGAGGGCAGAGACCCAGTACTTC. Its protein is CASSITDRRAETQYF.

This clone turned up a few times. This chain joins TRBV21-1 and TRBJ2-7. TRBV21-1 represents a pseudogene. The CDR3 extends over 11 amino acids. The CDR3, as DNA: TGTGCCAGCAGAACGGGACCGGAGCAGTACTTC. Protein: CASRTGPEQYF.

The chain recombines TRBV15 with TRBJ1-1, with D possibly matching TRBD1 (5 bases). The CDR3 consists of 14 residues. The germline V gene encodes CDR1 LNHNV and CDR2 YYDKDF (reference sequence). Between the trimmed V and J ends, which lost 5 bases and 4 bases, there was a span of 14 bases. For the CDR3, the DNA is TGTGCCACCAGCTATCCCTCGGGGGGCACTGAAGCTTTCTTT. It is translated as CATSYPSGGTEAFF.

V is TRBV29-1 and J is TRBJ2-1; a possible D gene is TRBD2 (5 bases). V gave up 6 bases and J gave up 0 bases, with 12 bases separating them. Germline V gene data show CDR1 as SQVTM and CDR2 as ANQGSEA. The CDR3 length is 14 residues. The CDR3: CSVGGKSSYNEQFF. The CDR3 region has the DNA TGCAGCGTCGGAGGTAAAAGCTCCTACAATGAGCAGTTCTTC.

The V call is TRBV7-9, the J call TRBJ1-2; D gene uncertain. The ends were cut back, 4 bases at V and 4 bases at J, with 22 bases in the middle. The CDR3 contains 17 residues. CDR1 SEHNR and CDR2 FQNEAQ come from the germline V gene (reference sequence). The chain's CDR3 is CASSSGEGRTLAYGYTF. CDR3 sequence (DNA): TGTGCCAGCAGCTCCGGTGAGGGTAGAACACTGGCCTATGGCTACACCTTC.

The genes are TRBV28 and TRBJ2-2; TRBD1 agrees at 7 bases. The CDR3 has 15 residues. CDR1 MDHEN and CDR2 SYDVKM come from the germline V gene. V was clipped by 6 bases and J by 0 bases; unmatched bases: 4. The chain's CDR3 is CASRRDRSNTGELFF. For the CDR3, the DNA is TGTGCCAGCAGACGGGACAGATCGAACACCGGGGAGCTGTTTTTT.

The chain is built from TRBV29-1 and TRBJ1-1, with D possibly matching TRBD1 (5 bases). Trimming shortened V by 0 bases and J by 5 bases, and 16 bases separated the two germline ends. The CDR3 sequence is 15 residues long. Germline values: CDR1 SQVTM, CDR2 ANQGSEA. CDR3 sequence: CSVEDPRRGGTEAFF. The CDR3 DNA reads TGCAGCGTTGAAGATCCGAGGCGGGGGGGGACTGAAGCTTTCTTT.

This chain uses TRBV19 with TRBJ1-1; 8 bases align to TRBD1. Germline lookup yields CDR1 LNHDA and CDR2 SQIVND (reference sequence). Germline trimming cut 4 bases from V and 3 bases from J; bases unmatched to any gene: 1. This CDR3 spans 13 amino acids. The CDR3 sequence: CASSTDRDTEAFF. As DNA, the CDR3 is TGTGCCAGTAGTACGGACAGGGACACTGAAGCTTTCTTT.

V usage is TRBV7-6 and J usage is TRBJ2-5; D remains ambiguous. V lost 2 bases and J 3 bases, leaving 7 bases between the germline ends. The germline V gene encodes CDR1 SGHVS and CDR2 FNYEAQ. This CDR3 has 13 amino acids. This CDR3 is CASSLRLKETQYF. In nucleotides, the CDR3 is TGTGCCAGCAGCTTAAGACTGAAAGAGACCCAGTACTTC.

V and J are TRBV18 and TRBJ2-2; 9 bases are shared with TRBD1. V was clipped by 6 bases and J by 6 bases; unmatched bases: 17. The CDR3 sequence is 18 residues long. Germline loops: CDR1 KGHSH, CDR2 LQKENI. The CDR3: CASSLPGPGQGFSGELFF. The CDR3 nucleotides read TGTGCCAGCTCCCTACCCGGACCGGGACAGGGCTTTTCCGGGGAGCTGTTTTTT.

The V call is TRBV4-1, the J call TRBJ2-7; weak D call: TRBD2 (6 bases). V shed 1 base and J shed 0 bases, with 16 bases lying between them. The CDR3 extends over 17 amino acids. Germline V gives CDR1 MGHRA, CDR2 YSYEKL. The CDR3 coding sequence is TGCGCCAGCAGCCAAGTGGGGACTTCTTTAAACTCCTACGAGCAGTACTTC. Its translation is CASSQVGTSLNSYEQYF.

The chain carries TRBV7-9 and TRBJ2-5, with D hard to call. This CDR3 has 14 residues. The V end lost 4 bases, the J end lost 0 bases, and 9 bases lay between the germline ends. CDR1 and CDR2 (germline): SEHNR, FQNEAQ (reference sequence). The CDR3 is CASSYTQYQETQYF. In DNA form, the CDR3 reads TGTGCCAGCAGCTACACACAGTACCAAGAGACCCAGTACTTC.

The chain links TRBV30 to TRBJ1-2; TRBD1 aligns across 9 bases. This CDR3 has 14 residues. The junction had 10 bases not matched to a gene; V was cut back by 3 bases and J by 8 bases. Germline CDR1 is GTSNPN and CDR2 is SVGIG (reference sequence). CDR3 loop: CAWRGTGSSSGYTF. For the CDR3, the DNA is TGTGCCTGGAGAGGGACAGGGTCATCTTCGGGCTACACCTTC.

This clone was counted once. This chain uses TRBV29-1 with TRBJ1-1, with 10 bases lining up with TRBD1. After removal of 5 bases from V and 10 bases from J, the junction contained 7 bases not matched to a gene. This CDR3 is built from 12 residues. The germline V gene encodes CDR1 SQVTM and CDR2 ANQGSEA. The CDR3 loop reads CSVLDRGRGAFF. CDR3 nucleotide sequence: TGCAGCGTTTTAGACAGGGGGCGGGGAGCTTTCTTT.

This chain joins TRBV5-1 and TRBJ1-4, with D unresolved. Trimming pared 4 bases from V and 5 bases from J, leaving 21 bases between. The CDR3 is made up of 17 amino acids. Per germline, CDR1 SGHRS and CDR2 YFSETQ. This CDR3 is CASSLNPRGAPNEKLFF. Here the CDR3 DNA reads TGCGCCAGCAGCCTCAATCCCCGCGGAGCACCAAATGAAAAACTGTTTTTT. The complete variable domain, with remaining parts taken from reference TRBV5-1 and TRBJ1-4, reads KAGVTQTPRYLIKTRGQQVTLSCSPISGHRSVSWYQQTPGQGLQFLFEYFSETQRNKGNFPGRFSGRQFSNSRSEMNVSTLELGDSALYLCASSLNPRGAPNEKLFFGSGTQLSVL.

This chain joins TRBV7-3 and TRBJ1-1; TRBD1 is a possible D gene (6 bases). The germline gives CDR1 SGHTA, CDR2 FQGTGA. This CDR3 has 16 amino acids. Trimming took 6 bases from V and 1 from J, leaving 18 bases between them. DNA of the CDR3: TGTGCCAGCAGTCAAACTGGGACCAGGGGGAACACTGAAGCTTTCTTT. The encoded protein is CASSQTGTRGNTEAFF.

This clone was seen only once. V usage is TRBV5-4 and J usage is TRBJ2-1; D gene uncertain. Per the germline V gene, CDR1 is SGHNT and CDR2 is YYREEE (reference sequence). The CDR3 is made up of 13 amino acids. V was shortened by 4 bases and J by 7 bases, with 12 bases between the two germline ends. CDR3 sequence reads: CASSRQKGNEQFF. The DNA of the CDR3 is TGTGCCAGCAGCAGGCAAAAGGGAAATGAGCAGTTCTTC.

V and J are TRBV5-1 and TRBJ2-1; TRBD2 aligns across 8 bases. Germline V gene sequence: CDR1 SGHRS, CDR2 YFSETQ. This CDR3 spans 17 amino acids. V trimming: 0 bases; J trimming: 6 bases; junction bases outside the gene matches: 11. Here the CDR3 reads CASSLEAWGLDFNEQFF. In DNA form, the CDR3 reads TGCGCCAGCAGCTTGGAGGCGTGGGGACTAGATTTCAATGAGCAGTTCTTC.

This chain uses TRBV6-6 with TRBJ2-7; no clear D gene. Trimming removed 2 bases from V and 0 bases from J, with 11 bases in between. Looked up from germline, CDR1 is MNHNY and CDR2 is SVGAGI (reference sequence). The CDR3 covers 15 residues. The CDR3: CASSYPNAPSYEQYF. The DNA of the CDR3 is TGTGCCAGCAGTTACCCGAACGCACCCTCCTACGAGCAGTACTTC.

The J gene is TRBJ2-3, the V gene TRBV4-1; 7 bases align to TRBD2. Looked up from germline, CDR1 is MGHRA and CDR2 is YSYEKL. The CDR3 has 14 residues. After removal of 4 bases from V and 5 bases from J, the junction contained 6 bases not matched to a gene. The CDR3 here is CASSLGPGGDTQYF. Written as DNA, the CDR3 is TGCGCCAGCAGCCTGGGCCCGGGGGGAGATACGCAGTATTTT.

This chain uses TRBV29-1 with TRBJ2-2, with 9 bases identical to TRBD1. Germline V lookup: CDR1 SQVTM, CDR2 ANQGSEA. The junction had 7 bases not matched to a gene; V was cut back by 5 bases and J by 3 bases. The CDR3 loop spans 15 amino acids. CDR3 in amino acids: CSVLQGAIHTGELFF. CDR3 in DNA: TGCAGCGTTTTACAGGGGGCCATACACACCGGGGAGCTGTTTTTT.

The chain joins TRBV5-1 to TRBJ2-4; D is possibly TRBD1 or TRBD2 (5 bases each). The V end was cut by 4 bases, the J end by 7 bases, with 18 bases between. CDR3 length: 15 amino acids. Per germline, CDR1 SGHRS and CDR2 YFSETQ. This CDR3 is CASSLAVSRGNIQYF. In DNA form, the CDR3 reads TGCGCCAGCAGCCTAGCTGTGTCAAGGGGTAACATTCAGTACTTC.